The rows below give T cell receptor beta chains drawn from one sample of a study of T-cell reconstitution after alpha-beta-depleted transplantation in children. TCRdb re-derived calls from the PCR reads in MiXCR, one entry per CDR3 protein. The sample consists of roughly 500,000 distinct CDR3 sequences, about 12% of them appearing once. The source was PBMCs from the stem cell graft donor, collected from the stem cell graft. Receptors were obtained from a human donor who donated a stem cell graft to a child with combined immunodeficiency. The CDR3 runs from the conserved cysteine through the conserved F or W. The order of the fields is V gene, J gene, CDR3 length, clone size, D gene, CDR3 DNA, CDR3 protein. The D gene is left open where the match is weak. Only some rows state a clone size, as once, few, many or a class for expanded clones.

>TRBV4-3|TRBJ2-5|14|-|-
TGCGCCAGCAGCCAAGAGAATAAGGGAGAGACCCAGTACTTC
CASSQENKGETQYF
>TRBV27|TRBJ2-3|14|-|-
TGTGCCAGCAGTCCCGATGCTAGCACAGATACGCAGTATTTT
CASSPDASTDTQYF
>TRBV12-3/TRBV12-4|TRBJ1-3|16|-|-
TGTGCCAGCAGTGATACAGGGCGAAGCTCTGGAAACACCATATATTTT
CASSDTGRSSGNTIYF
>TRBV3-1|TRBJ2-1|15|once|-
TGTGCCAGCAGCCTGCGCCTCACTTCCTACAATGAGCAGTTCTTC
CASSLRLTSYNEQFF
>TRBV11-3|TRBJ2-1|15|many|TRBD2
TGTGCCAGCAGCCCCGGACTAGCGGGGCACAATGAGCAGTTCTTC
CASSPGLAGHNEQFF
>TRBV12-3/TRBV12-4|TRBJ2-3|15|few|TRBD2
TGTGCCAGCCTCGGTTCTAGCGGGGGGTGGGATACGCAGTATTTT
CASLGSSGGWDTQYF
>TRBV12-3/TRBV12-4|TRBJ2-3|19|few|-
TGTGCCAGCAGTTCCCATCCGACGTCGTTGGGGGAAGGCACAGATACGCAGTATTTT
CASSSHPTSLGEGTDTQYF
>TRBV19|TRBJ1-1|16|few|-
TGTGCCAGTAGTATAGGAGGTGGTCCCATGAACACTGAAGCTTTCTTT
CASSIGGGPMNTEAFF
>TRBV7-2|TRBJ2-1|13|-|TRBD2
TGTGCCAGCAGCTTCTGGACTAGCAATGAGCAGTTCTTC
CASSFWTSNEQFF
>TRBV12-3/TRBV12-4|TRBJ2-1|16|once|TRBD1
TGTGCCAGCAGTTCCCCCCGACAGGGAATTTCTGATGAGCAGTTCTTC
CASSSPRQGISDEQFF
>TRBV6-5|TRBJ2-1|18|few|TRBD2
TGTGCCAGCAGTTACCATCCGGCGGGGGGAGGGTTATACAATGAGCAGTTCTTC
CASSYHPAGGGLYNEQFF
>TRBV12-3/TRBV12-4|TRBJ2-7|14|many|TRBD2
TGTGCCAGCAGCTTGGCGGGGGGCGCCTACGAGCAGTACTTC
CASSLAGGAYEQYF
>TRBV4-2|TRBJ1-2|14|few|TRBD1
TGTGCCAGCAGCCAGGACCGGACAGGGCAAGGCTACACCTTC
CASSQDRTGQGYTF
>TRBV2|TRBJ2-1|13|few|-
TGTGCCAGCAGGTTACCTGGAAACAATGAGCAGTTCTTC
CASRLPGNNEQFF
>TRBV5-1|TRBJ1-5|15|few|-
TGCGCCAGCAGCCTCTTTGGAGGGGTCGGTCAGCCCCAGCATTTT
CASSLFGGVGQPQHF
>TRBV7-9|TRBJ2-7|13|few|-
TGTGCCAGCAGCTCCGCACCTTACTACGAGCAGTACTTC
CASSSAPYYEQYF
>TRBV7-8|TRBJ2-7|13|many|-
TGTGCCAGCAGCTTCGGTCCTACCTACGAGCAGTACTTC
CASSFGPTYEQYF
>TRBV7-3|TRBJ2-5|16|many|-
TGTGCCAGCAGCCTCGGGTTGGCTAGCAAGCAAGAGACCCAGTACTTC
CASSLGLASKQETQYF
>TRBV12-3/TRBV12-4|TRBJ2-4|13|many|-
TGTGCCAGCACCCTCGGAGGAGGGGACATTCAGTACTTC
CASTLGGGDIQYF
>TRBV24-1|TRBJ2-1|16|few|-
TGTGCCACCAGTGATGTTGACAGGGAGGGTGGACGTGAGCAGTTCTTC
CATSDVDREGGREQFF
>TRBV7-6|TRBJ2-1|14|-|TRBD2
TGTGCCAGCAGCTCCCTCCCGCGGGGGGGGGAGCAGTTCTTC
CASSSLPRGGEQFF
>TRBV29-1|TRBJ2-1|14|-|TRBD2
TGCAGCGTTGAAGCTAGCGGGAGGCCCAATGAGCAGTTCTTC
CSVEASGRPNEQFF
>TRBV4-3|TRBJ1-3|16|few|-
TGCGCCAGCAGCCAGAGTACCGCGAGAGTTGGAAACACCATATATTTT
CASSQSTARVGNTIYF
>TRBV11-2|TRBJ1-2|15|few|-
TGTGCCAGCAGCCCCGAGTATGTCTGGGACTATGGCTACACCTTC
CASSPEYVWDYGYTF
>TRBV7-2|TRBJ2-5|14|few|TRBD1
TGTGCCAGCAGCCCGACAGGGCCCCAAGAGACCCAGTACTTC
CASSPTGPQETQYF
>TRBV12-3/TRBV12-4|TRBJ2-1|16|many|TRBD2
TGTGCCAGCATTACACGGGGGGGCAGCACATACAATGAGCAGTTCTTC
CASITRGGSTYNEQFF
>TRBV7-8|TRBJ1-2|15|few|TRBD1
TGTGCCAGCAGCTCAGGGACAGGGATGGGCGGGGGCTACACCTTC
CASSSGTGMGGGYTF
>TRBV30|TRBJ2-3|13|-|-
TGTGCCTGGAGTGTACGGGGGCGGGATACGCAGTATTTT
CAWSVRGRDTQYF
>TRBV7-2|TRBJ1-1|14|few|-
TGTGCCAGCAGCCGGGAAGGGGCGGGCACTGAAGCTTTCTTT
CASSREGAGTEAFF
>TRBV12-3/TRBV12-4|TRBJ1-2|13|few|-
TGTGCCAGCAGTCCCCAGATATACTATGGCTACACCTTC
CASSPQIYYGYTF
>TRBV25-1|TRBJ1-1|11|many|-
TGTGCCAGCAGTGATACAGTTGAAGCTTTCTTT
CASSDTVEAFF
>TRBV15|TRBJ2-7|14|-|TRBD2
TGTGCCACATCCCGGGAGGCGTCCCTCTACGAGCAGTACTTC
CATSREASLYEQYF
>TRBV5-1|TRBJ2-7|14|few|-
TGCGCCAGCAGCTCGACCGGACAGACCTACGAGCAGTACTTC
CASSSTGQTYEQYF
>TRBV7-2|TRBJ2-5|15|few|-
TGTGCCAGCAGCTTAGGCGGGGGCCATAAAGAGACCCAGTACTTC
CASSLGGGHKETQYF
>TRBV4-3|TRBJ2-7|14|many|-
TGCGCCAGCAGCCATGAGGTGGGGGCCTACGAGCAGTACTTC
CASSHEVGAYEQYF
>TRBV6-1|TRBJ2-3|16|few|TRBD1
TGTGCCAGCAGACCCCACAGGGGCACTAGCACAGATACGCAGTATTTT
CASRPHRGTSTDTQYF
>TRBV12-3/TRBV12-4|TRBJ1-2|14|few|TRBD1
TGTGCCAGCAGTTTTACGCAGGGGGGAGACGGCTACACCTTC
CASSFTQGGDGYTF
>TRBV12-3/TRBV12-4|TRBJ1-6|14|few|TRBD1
TGTGCCAGCAGTCCGGGACAGGGGGCCTCGCCCCTCCACTTT
CASSPGQGASPLHF
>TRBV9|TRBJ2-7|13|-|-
TGTGCCAGCAGCGTAGGGGAGACCTACGAGCAGTACTTC
CASSVGETYEQYF
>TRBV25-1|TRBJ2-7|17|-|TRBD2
TGTGCCAGCAGTGAACTCACTAGCGGGCCCAGCTCCTACGAGCAGTACTTC
CASSELTSGPSSYEQYF
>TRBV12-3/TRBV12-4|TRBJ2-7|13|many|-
TGTGCCAGCAGTTTCGACCTAGGGTTCGAGCAGTACTTC
CASSFDLGFEQYF
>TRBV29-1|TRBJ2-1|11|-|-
TGCAGCGCTACCAGAGGGAATGAGCAGTTCTTC
CSATRGNEQFF
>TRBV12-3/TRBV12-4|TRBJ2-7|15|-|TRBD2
TGTGCCAGCAGTGTAATGGTAGCGGGAACGGGAGAGCAGTACTTC
CASSVMVAGTGEQYF
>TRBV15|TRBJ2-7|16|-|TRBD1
TGTGCCACCAGCAGAGATGGGACAGGGGCGACGGACGAGCAGTACTTC
CATSRDGTGATDEQYF
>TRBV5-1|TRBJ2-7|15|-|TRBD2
TGCGCCAGCAGCTTGAGTTCTAGCGGAGGAGGCGAGCAGTACTTC
CASSLSSSGGGEQYF
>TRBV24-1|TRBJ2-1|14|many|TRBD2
TGTGCCACCCGCGGGACTAGCGGGAGGCATGAGCAGTTCTTC
CATRGTSGRHEQFF
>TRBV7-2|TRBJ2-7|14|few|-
TGTGCCAGCAGTTATCGGGACGGAGCCTACGAGCAGTACTTC
CASSYRDGAYEQYF
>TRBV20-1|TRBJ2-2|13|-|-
TGCAGTGCTATGGACATCATCACCGGGGAGCTGTTTTTT
CSAMDIITGELFF
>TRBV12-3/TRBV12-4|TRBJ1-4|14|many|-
TGTGCCAGCACCGACACCGCAACTAATGAAAAACTGTTTTTT
CASTDTATNEKLFF
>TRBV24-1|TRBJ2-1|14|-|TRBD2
TGTGCCACCAGCCCTAGCGGGAGTTTCGATGAGCAGTTCTTC
CATSPSGSFDEQFF
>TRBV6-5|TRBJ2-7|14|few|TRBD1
TGTGCCAGCAGTTACATTTCGGGACAGGGAGGACAGTACTTC
CASSYISGQGGQYF
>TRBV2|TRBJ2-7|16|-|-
TGTGCCAGCAGTGAGTTAATATTCGAGGAGGCCAACGAGCAGTACTTC
CASSELIFEEANEQYF
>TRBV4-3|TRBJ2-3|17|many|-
TGCGCCAGCAGCCAAGAATTAGGAGCGTTTAGCACAGATACGCAGTATTTT
CASSQELGAFSTDTQYF
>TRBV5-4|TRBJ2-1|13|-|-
TGTGCCAGCAGCTTCGGACGGCCGGATGAGCAGTTCTTC
CASSFGRPDEQFF
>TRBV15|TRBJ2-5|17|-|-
TGTGCCACCAGCCGGAGGCGGGACACCAGGACCCCAGAGACCCAGTACTTC
CATSRRRDTRTPETQYF
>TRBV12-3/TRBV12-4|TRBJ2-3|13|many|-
TGTGCCAGCAGTCCCGTCGGTGTAGATACGCAGTATTTT
CASSPVGVDTQYF
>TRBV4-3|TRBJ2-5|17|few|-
TGCGCCAGCAGCCAAGATGCCGGGGGGGACAGACAAGAGACCCAGTACTTC
CASSQDAGGDRQETQYF
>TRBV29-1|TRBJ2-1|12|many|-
TGCAGCGTTGAAGATTCAGCGGCTGAGCAGTTCTTC
CSVEDSAAEQFF
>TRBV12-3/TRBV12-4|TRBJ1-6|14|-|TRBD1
TGTGCCAGCAGTGACCGGGACAGGGGACTGACCCTCCACTTT
CASSDRDRGLTLHF
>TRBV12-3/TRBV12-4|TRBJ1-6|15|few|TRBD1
TGTGCCAGCAAAAGTACAGGGGGCGGTAATTCACCCCTCCACTTT
CASKSTGGGNSPLHF